The sequence of this T cell receptor (beta chain) was determined in a study of vaccination effects on CD4 cells after COVID-19. Whole-study context: It was two doses of either the BNT162b2 or mRNA-1273 vaccine that participants received. Broader study findings: Small numbers of convalescent patients limited the study. It also lacked early post-infection timepoints.

This table comes from immunoSEQ multiplex PCR, and its TCRdb copy is limited to in-frame clones, with some not included. Among tens of thousands of clones listed, around 72% were seen once. To note about this clone: The target antigen is unknown.

Under the ViraFEST assay, PBMC were stimulated with viral peptide pools so that antigen-specific CD4+ T cells expanded. Sequencing was performed afterwards. Following 10 days of culture, CD4+ T cells were isolated. Sometime from March through December 2020, the person acquired a SARS-CoV-2 infection that PCR confirmed. Cells in the negative control culture received an HIV-1 Nef peptide pool. The sequence was collected from a human donor who had a prior SARS-CoV-2 infection. The sequences come from CD4+ T cells from PBMCs cultured with HIV peptides, collected before COVID-19 vaccination. Indicated subset: HIV-1 Nef peptide pool negative control/reference culture.

The CDR3 reads CARTGGANNEQFF. CDR3 in DNA: TGTGCCAGGACAGGGGGCGCTAACAATGAGCAGTTCTTC. The rearrangement uses TRBV2 and TRBJ2-1; TRBD1 aligns across 10 bases. CDR3 length: 13 amino acids. Germline values: CDR1 SNHLY, CDR2 FYNNEI. V lost 9 bases and J lost 5; bases outside the gene matches: 4.